The 6 T cell receptor beta chains in this list originate from one sample, sequenced in a study of cytomegalovirus exposure and HLA in healthy donors (dated by TCRdb to about 2017). Library creation used the immunoSEQ multiplex PCR assay. For the multiplex PCR, a mixture combining 60 forward primers for TCR Vbeta segments and 13 reverse primers for TCR Jbeta segments was used. TCRdb obtained this table from immuneACCESS and retained in-frame rearrangements with V and J assigned. These tables miss some clones; where compared with another copy, unresolved V genes account for less than half of the shortfall, and the remainder is unexplained. The sample has 150,000 to 200,000 clones on record, over 70% of them singletons. More than 0.4% of the sample goes to the ten largest clones. The sequencing input was PBMCs. All receptors derive from a woman between 45 and 65 years old in good health and CMV-seronegative.

This clone was seen just once. The J gene is TRBJ1-2, the V gene TRBV9, with D maybe TRBD1 (6 bases). Germline CDR1 reads SGDLS; CDR2 reads YYNGEE. The V end was cut by 4 bases, the J end by 0 bases, with 10 bases between. CDR3 length equals 14 residues. In DNA form, the CDR3 reads TGTGCCAGCAGCACCCGGACAGCTAACTATGGCTACACCTTC. Residues: CASSTRTANYGYTF.

The rearrangement joins TRBV9 to TRBJ2-7; 9 bases map to TRBD1. The CDR3 is 15 amino acids. The V segment lost 3 bases and the J segment 7 bases; nucleotides outside the gene matches: 11. From germline, CDR1 is SGDLS and CDR2 YYNGEE. CDR3 DNA: TGTGCCAGCAGCGCCCCCGGGACAGGGACGGTGGAGCAGTACTTC. As protein: CASSAPGTGTVEQYF.

Notes on this clone: One end of the junction varies from germline; a read error may be responsible. V gene TRBV2 combines with J gene TRBJ1-5, with D perhaps matching TRBD1 (5 bases). Germline-derived CDR1 and CDR2 are SNHLY and FYNNEI. The CDR3 loop spans 13 amino acids. The CDR3 loop reads CASRGWGNRPQHF. In nucleotides, the CDR3 is TGTGCCAGCCGTGGATGGGGCAATCGGCCCCAGCATTTT.

The V and J genes are TRBV28 and TRBJ1-1, with 9 bases fitting TRBD1. CDR1 is MDHEN and CDR2 is SYDVKM in the germline V gene. The CDR3 covers 15 residues. V lost 5 bases and J lost 1; bases outside the gene matches: 5. The DNA of the CDR3 is TGTGCCAGCAGTCCCCAGGGACAGGGGAACACTGAAGCTTTCTTT. Translated, it gives CASSPQGQGNTEAFF.

The chain recombines TRBV2 with TRBJ2-6, with D uncertain. V was shortened by 9 bases and J by 1 base, with 7 bases between the two germline ends. CDR1 and CDR2 (germline): SNHLY, FYNNEI. The CDR3 covers 13 residues. The CDR3 DNA reads TGTGCCAGAACAGTGTCTGGGGCCAACGTCCTGACTTTC. Translating it yields CARTVSGANVLTF.

The V gene is TRBV28, the J gene TRBJ1-2, with TRBD1 matching over 7 bases. Germline assignment: CDR1 MDHEN and CDR2 SYDVKM. The CDR3 runs to 14 residues. With V trimmed by 5 bases and J by 0 bases, 3 bases remained unmatched. CDR3 DNA sequence: TGTGCCAGCAGTCCGACAGGGTCTAACTATGGCTACACCTTC. It yields the protein CASSPTGSNYGYTF.